One and the same sample provided the 5 T cell receptor beta chains below, sequenced in a study of CD4 T cells in relation to SARS-CoV-2 and coronaviruses. The repertoire was sequenced with immunoSEQ multiplex PCR; TCRdb's copy has only in-frame clones and lacks some. The table records some 45,000 clones, over 75% of them present only once. No cognate antigen is known for these TCRs. Sequencing input: naive CD4+ T cells from PBMCs, cultured in vitro. The subset: naive CD4+ T cells isolated by negative enrichment. These receptor sequences come from an adult with COVID-19.

This clone has only one observation. The chain's CDR3 is CASSYRTGSNIQYF. In nucleotides, the CDR3 is TGTGCCAGCAGTTACCGTACAGGGTCGAACATTCAGTACTTC. The rearrangement joins TRBV6-5 to TRBJ2-4, with D maybe TRBD1 (6 bases). The CDR3 runs 14 residues. The V end lost 2 bases, the J end lost 7 bases, and 12 bases lay between the germline ends. The germline gives CDR1 MNHEY, CDR2 SVGAGI.

This clone was counted only a few times. V gene TRBV7-9 combines with J gene TRBJ1-2; D remains unclear. Germline CDR1 is SEHNR and CDR2 is FQNEAQ (reference sequence). Trimming pared 5 bases from V and 8 bases from J, leaving 15 bases between. CDR3 size: 13 residues. The CDR3 sequence is CASSPSGGSGYTF. The CDR3 nucleotides are TGTGCCAGCAGCCCCTCGGGAGGGAGCGGCTACACCTTC.

CDR3 sequence: CASSDAETQYF. The CDR3 nucleotides are TGTGCCAGCAGTGATGCAGAGACCCAGTACTTC. The chain combines TRBV2 with TRBJ2-5, with D unresolved. The CDR3 has 11 amino acids. Germline V gives CDR1 SNHLY, CDR2 FYNNEI. V lost 3 bases, J lost 4 bases, and 3 bases lay in between.

In its sample, this clone was seen a few times. The chain combines TRBV28 with TRBJ2-2; D tentatively fits TRBD1 or TRBD2 (6 bases each). Between the trimmed V and J ends, which lost 5 bases and 5 bases, there was a span of 9 bases. CDR3 length equals 13 residues. The V gene's germline CDR1 is MDHEN and CDR2 SYDVKM. The chain's CDR3 is CASSEGGTGELFF. The CDR3 DNA follows: TGTGCCAGCAGTGAGGGGGGAACCGGGGAGCTGTTTTTT.

The rearrangement uses TRBV30 and TRBJ2-2, with 7 positions matching TRBD1. Germline V gives CDR1 GTSNPN, CDR2 SVGIG (reference sequence). V shed 3 bases, J shed 3 bases, and the junction held 1 base outside the gene matches. The CDR3 spans 13 residues. The CDR3 DNA follows: TGTGCCTGGAGCCAGGGGGACACCGGGGAGCTGTTTTTT. Translating gives CAWSQGDTGELFF.